This T cell receptor beta chain was observed in a study of CD8 T cells in Susac syndrome. Reverse transcription used roughly 0.45 to 1 ug RNA and random hexamers. It was immunoSEQ multiplex PCR that amplified TCR beta CDR3 across 54 Vbeta and 13 Jbeta. Using its own MiXCR run on the immunoSEQ multiplex PCR reads, TCRdb lists one record per CDR3 protein. The sample holds about 430,000 distinct CDR3 sequences; around 83% are singletons and the top ten take about 0.12%. V was cut by 5 bases and J by 0 bases, with 13 bases left in between. CDR1 is SGHVS and CDR2 is FQNEAQ in the germline V gene. CDR3 length equals 16 residues.

The sequenced sample consisted of CD8+ T cells from PBMCs. The genes are TRBV7-8 and TRBJ1-4; D is unclear. The sequence was obtained from a human donor with multiple sclerosis. As DNA, the CDR3 is TGTGCCAGCAGCCGCACGCAGACTACAACTAATGAAAAACTGTTTTTT. Its translation: CASSRTQTTTNEKLFF. Looking up the rest from reference TRBV7-8 and TRBJ1-4 gives the full variable domain: GAGVSQSPRYKVAKRGQDVALRCDPISGHVSLFWYQQALGQGPEFLTYFQNEAQLDKSGLPSDRFFAERPEGSVSTLKIQRTQQEDSAVYLCASSRTQTTTNEKLFFGSGTQLSVL.